This TCR beta chain was sequenced for a study of blood T cell repertoires in COVID-19. Overall study context: Material from acute and convalescent COVID-19 was sourced from the United States, Italy and Spain.

Libraries were prepared by immunoSEQ multiplex PCR; TCRdb keeps only in-frame clonotypes and omits some of them. In the table there are roughly 59,000 clones, approximately 82% of which are singletons. The CDR3 sequence is 16 residues long. Germline V gives CDR1 SGHDN, CDR2 FVKESK. Trimming pared 4 bases from V and 5 bases from J, leaving 20 bases between. The sequencing sample was made of peripheral blood. The TCR sequence derives from a man at least 80 years old with acute or convalescent COVID-19. V is TRBV14 and J is TRBJ1-1, with D perhaps matching TRBD1 (6 bases). The CDR3 sequence: CASSPLAGATDTEAFF. CDR3 nucleotide sequence: TGTGCCAGCAGCCCCTTGGCGGGGGCAACGGATACTGAAGCTTTCTTT.